Listed below are T cell receptor beta chains from one sample, sequenced in a study of shared clonotypes between healthy human individuals. Sequenced by immunoSEQ multiplex PCR; TCRdb stores in-frame clones only, minus some. Of roughly 680,000 clones listed, 72% were seen once; the top ten hold about 1.7%. The sequenced sample consisted of memory CD4+ T cells sorted from blood. These receptor sequences come from a woman aged 25-40 years in good health. The CDR3 runs from the conserved cysteine through the conserved F or W.

>TRBV7-3|TRBJ1-1
CASSSSRDRGQDTEAFF
>TRBV2|TRBJ2-1
CASRGEWSSYNEQFF
>TRBV7-9|TRBJ2-1
CASSRELAGSNEQFF
>TRBV27|TRBJ2-7
CASSLFRDRGYYEQYF
>TRBV18|TRBJ1-3
CASSPPGRNTIYF
>TRBV19|TRBJ2-7
CASSITGLDREQYF
>TRBV7-9|TRBJ2-1
CASSPRGWGSNEQFF
>TRBV28|TRBJ2-1
CASRNRGNEQFF
>TRBV5-6|TRBJ2-6
CASSLGRHSGANVLTF
>TRBV27|TRBJ1-2
CASSNYGTQEGYTF
>TRBV11-2|TRBJ1-3
CASSLDRVYSGNTIYF
>TRBV19|TRBJ1-1
CASSTPPGTVKNTEAFF
>TRBV29-1|TRBJ2-5
CSVSRTEQETQYF
>TRBV7-2|TRBJ2-1
CASSYLAAHEQFF
>TRBV5-1|TRBJ2-3
CASSLAPSRTDTQYF
>TRBV5-1|TRBJ2-3
CASSLGGADTQYF
>TRBV28|TRBJ1-2
CASSSDRGDYGYTF
>TRBV18|TRBJ1-3
CASSPQGTGNTIYF
>TRBV30|TRBJ1-3
CAWIRQGNLIRNTIYF
>TRBV6-1|TRBJ2-6
CASRTGGSGANVLTF
>TRBV7-9|TRBJ2-5
CASSLVRGRETQYF
>TRBV30|TRBJ1-5
CAWNTGMGNQPQHF
>TRBV28|TRBJ1-1
CASRPVGLEAFF
>TRBV4-1|TRBJ1-2
CASSQSSRPWDGYTF
>TRBV9|TRBJ1-4
CASSVAGTGGPGEKLFF
>TRBV28|TRBJ2-7
CASSFGGSYEQYF
>TRBV6-5|TRBJ1-4
CASSRQWGYEKLFF
>TRBV5-1|TRBJ2-7
CASSLGDRDSGEQYF
>TRBV5-1|TRBJ2-3
CASSLATDSTDTQYF
>TRBV7-7|TRBJ2-5
CASSQGPGGIETQYF
>TRBV19|TRBJ2-5
CASTTSGRARGETQYF
>TRBV7-2|TRBJ2-1
CASSLIGLQRQFF
>TRBV27|TRBJ2-5
CASTTWGEEETQYF
>TRBV19|TRBJ2-5
CASSIVRQGTQYF
>TRBV19|TRBJ2-6
CASSSRGISSGANVLTF
>TRBV19|TRBJ2-7
CASSGPGRLSYEQYF
>TRBV29-1|TRBJ2-3
CSVEGQGGDTQYF
>TRBV2|TRBJ2-4
CASKGQGIDGIQYF
>TRBV5-1|TRBJ1-3
CASSYGTAGNTIYF
>TRBV15|TRBJ2-1
CATSRVAGDNEQFF
>TRBV5-1|TRBJ2-7
CASSATGSPYEQYF
>TRBV5-1|TRBJ1-4
CASSLAGQGYEKLFF
>TRBV5-6|TRBJ2-5
CASSLAWGRETQYF
>TRBV5-1|TRBJ2-3
CASSRGGSTDTQYF
>TRBV15|TRBJ1-5
CATSKGQARNQPQHF
>TRBV19|TRBJ1-5
CATDGGRGLSQPQHF
>TRBV27|TRBJ1-1
CASRSQSMNTEAFF
>TRBV21-1|TRBJ1-2
CASSSGQGQNYGYTF
>TRBV5-1|TRBJ2-1
CASSLVGTGGNEQFF
>TRBV7-7|TRBJ1-1
CASSLTGGTEAFF
>TRBV28|TRBJ1-2
CASSSQSYGYTF
>TRBV6-1|TRBJ2-2
CASSGASGSLVTGELFF
>TRBV19|TRBJ2-5
CASSIVSAGASGRKTQYF
>TRBV5-6|TRBJ1-2
CASSLGVGGYTF
>TRBV27|TRBJ1-4
CASRLTGVIEKLFF
>TRBV28|TRBJ1-2
CASVRDRGAGYTF
>TRBV20-1|TRBJ2-2
CSARGDGELFF
>TRBV5-1|TRBJ2-7
CASSPGAQPPYEQYF